This is a list of T cell receptor beta chains from one sample in a study of T-cell reconstitution after alpha-beta-depleted transplantation in children. TCRdb re-called the PCR reads with MiXCR, one entry per CDR3 protein. The data contain fewer than 550,000 distinct CDR3 sequences, 9.5% to 12% of them seen just once; the ten biggest clones take up approximately 15%. Sequences were derived from PBMCs, mostly from graft donor cells, sampled 180 days after TCRalphabeta/CD19-depleted stem cell transplant. The source is a female patient between 2 and 15 years old who had a stem cell transplant for aplastic anemia, so the T cells may come from the graft donor. CDR3s include the opening cysteine and the closing phenylalanine or tryptophan. A D gene is named only where the DNA matches it firmly. A clone size is listed for some rows: how often the clone was seen (once, few, many), or a class if it is expanded.

cdr3_nt	cdr3_aa	d_call	clone_size	j_call	v_call
TGCAGTGCTAGCCCCCTGGGCCAAACCAGAACTGAAGCTTTCTTT	CSASPLGQTRTEAFF	.	many	TRBJ1-1	TRBV20-1
TGTGCCACCAGAGCGACAGGAGCGAACACCGGGGAGCTGTTTTTT	CATRATGANTGELFF	.	few	TRBJ2-2	TRBV24-1
TGTGCCAGCAGTTACAACTCGGGCAGGGGGCACGAAGATACGCAGTATTTT	CASSYNSGRGHEDTQYF	TRBD1	.	TRBJ2-3	TRBV6-2/TRBV6-3
TGTGCCAGCAGCGTAGTTAGTTACTCCTACAATGAGCAGTTCTTC	CASSVVSYSYNEQFF	.	few	TRBJ2-1	TRBV9
TGTGCCAGCAGCTTGTCCCCCTTCGGCAATCAGCCCCAGCATTTT	CASSLSPFGNQPQHF	.	few	TRBJ1-5	TRBV5-4
TGTGCCAGCAGTCCAACGAAAAGCGACAGTCACCCCCAAGAGACCCAGTACTTC	CASSPTKSDSHPQETQYF	.	few	TRBJ2-5	TRBV2
TGTGCCAGCAGCTCCCGTTGGCGGAACCAAGAGACCCAGTACTTC	CASSSRWRNQETQYF	.	few	TRBJ2-5	TRBV7-2
TGTGCCAGTCTCCAGATTAGCGGGAGAAACAATGAGCAGTTCTTC	CASLQISGRNNEQFF	TRBD2	few	TRBJ2-1	TRBV19
TGCGCCAGCAGCGAAAGCACAGATACGCAGTATTTT	CASSESTDTQYF	.	many	TRBJ2-3	TRBV5-1
TGTGCCACCAGCAGAACTGGGACTAGCTGGCGGATTGGGCAGTACTTC	CATSRTGTSWRIGQYF	TRBD2	few	TRBJ2-7	TRBV15
TGTGCCAGCAGACTACAGGGTGGGCGCTACGAGCAGTACTTC	CASRLQGGRYEQYF	.	few	TRBJ2-7	TRBV28
TGCGCCAGCAGCCCCCCCTTAAGTCGAAATACCTACAATGAGCAGTTCTTC	CASSPPLSRNTYNEQFF	.	few	TRBJ2-1	TRBV5-1
TGTGCCAGCAGTGAAATTCTGGGGGGACAGGGAATTGGGGAGCAGTTCTTC	CASSEILGGQGIGEQFF	TRBD1	.	TRBJ2-1	TRBV2
TGTGCCAGCAGTCCCGGGACTAGCTGGGGCAATGAGCAGTTCTTC	CASSPGTSWGNEQFF	TRBD2	many	TRBJ2-1	TRBV28